This T cell receptor beta chain was sequenced during a study of technical replicates of blood from a few donors. TCRdb's copy holds only in-frame clones and misses some; the assay was immunoSEQ multiplex PCR. The repertoire holds tens of thousands of clones, with 95% to 98% as singletons. The CDR3 runs to 15 residues. Germline assignment: CDR1 SGHRS and CDR2 YFSETQ. V shed 4 bases and J shed 0 bases, with 11 bases lying between them. Sequences were obtained from T cells isolated from PBMCs. The chain couples TRBV5-1 to TRBJ1-5; D possibly corresponds to TRBD1 (5 bases). This TCR derives from a human donor in good health. The CDR3 sequence is CASSPGHISNQPQHF. The CDR3 nucleotides are TGCGCCAGCAGCCCCGGACACATTAGCAATCAGCCCCAGCATTTT.